This T cell receptor (beta chain) was documented in a study of molecular identifiers for immune sequencing clone quantification. One entry per CDR3 protein results from TCRdb running MiXCR on the PCR reads. The sample yields hundreds of thousands of distinct CDR3 sequences, 25% seen once. The sequence came from a human donor in good health. Some libraries in this study had Jurkat cell RNA spiked in. Sequences were obtained from naive CD8+ T cells from blood, with Jurkat cell RNA spiked in. Subset specified: FACS-sorted CD8+CD4-CCR7+CD45RA+ naive T cells.

CDR3 DNA sequence: TGTGCCAGTACTAGAACAGCTGGAGGCTACACCTTC. The encoded protein is CASTRTAGGYTF. The chain is built from TRBV19 and TRBJ1-2; D remains ambiguous. This CDR3 has 12 amino acids. CDR1 LNHDA and CDR2 SQIVND come from the germline V gene (reference sequence). V was pared by 7 bases and J by 8 bases, with 14 bases between.